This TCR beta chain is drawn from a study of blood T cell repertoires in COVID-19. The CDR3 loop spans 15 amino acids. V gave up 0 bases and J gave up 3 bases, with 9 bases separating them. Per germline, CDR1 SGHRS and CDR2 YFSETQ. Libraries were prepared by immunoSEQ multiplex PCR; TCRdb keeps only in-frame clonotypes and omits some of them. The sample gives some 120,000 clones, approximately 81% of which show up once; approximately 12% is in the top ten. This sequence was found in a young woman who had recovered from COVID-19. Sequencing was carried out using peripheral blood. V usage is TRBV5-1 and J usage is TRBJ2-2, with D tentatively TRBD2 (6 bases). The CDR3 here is CASSLVAGYTGELFF. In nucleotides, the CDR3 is TGCGCCAGCAGCTTGGTGGCGGGATACACCGGGGAGCTGTTTTTT.